The rows below give T cell receptor beta chains drawn from one sample of a study of blood T cell repertoires in COVID-19. TCRdb's table, derived via immunoSEQ multiplex PCR, lists solely in-frame clones and lacks some. The sample shows roughly 190,000 clones, around 84% of them seen only once. The sample was peripheral blood. Source of these receptors: a man aged 25 to 40 with active or convalescent COVID-19. The CDR3 runs from the conserved cysteine through the conserved F or W. A D gene is named only where the DNA matches it firmly. Clone size is shown for a subset of rows, as once, few, many or a class of expanded clone.

>NA|TRBV3-1/TRBV3-2|TRBJ2-5|NA
TGTGCCAGCAGCCAAGACAAGCCTAGCGTGTACCAAGAGACCCAGTACTTC
CASSQDKPSVYQETQYF
>few|TRBV27|TRBJ1-2|NA
TGTGCCAGCGCCAAGGGGGATAACTATGGCTACACCTTC
CASAKGDNYGYTF
>NA|TRBV12-3/TRBV12-4|TRBJ2-1|NA
TGTGCCAGCAGTTTAGTTCAGGGGAATGAGCAGTTCTTC
CASSLVQGNEQFF
>NA|TRBV5-1|TRBJ1-5|NA
TGCGCCAGCAGCTTGTGGGGGCAGGAGCAGCCCCAGCATTTT
CASSLWGQEQPQHF
>NA|TRBV18|TRBJ2-1|TRBD2
TGTGCCAGCTCACCGTTAGCGGGGGACGATGAGCAGTTCTTC
CASSPLAGDDEQFF
>NA|TRBV7-9|TRBJ1-1|TRBD1
TGTGCCAGCAGCTCGGGACAGGGGGGGAACACTGAAGCTTTCTTT
CASSSGQGGNTEAFF
>NA|TRBV27|TRBJ1-1|NA
TGTGCCAGCAGTTTGAATGTGGCCACCACTGAAGCTTTCTTT
CASSLNVATTEAFF
>NA|TRBV6-4|TRBJ2-1|TRBD2
TGTGCCAGCAGTGACTCGACTAGCGGGTACAATGAGCAGTTCTTC
CASSDSTSGYNEQFF
>NA|TRBV11-3|TRBJ2-7|TRBD1
TGTGCCAGCAGCTTAGAAAAAACGGGACAGACTGCCTACGAGCAGTACTTC
CASSLEKTGQTAYEQYF
>NA|TRBV3-1/TRBV3-2|TRBJ1-5|TRBD1
TGTGCCAGCAGCCAAGACCCGAGGACAGGGGGGACTAGCAATCAGCCCCAGCATTTT
CASSQDPRTGGTSNQPQHF
>NA|TRBV4-1|TRBJ1-1|NA
TGCGCCAGCAGCCAAGATATGACCGGGAGAGAAGCTTTCTTT
CASSQDMTGREAFF
>NA|TRBV7-2|TRBJ2-7|TRBD2
TGTGCCAGCAGCACCAGACTAGCGGGAGGCCCTAGACTACGCGAGCAGTACTTC
CASSTRLAGGPRLREQYF
>NA|TRBV7-9|TRBJ1-4|NA
TGTGCCAGCAGCTTAGATGGAGCAGGGGCCGGTGAAAAACTGTTTTTT
CASSLDGAGAGEKLFF
>NA|TRBV14|TRBJ1-2|NA
TGTGCCAGCAGCCAAGATGTGGGGACTATCGTCTATGGCTACACCTTC
CASSQDVGTIVYGYTF
>NA|TRBV2|TRBJ1-2|NA
TGTGCCAGCAGTCTGCTTTGGGGGGGTGAGGGCTACACCTTC
CASSLLWGGEGYTF
>few|TRBV5-4|TRBJ2-2|NA
TGTGCCAGCAGCTCACGCACCGGTGGGGGCCCCGGGGAGCTGTTTTTT
CASSSRTGGGPGELFF
>NA|TRBV19|TRBJ2-7|NA
TGTGCCAGTAGGGACCACCAGGAGGGATGGCTAGGGGAGCAGTACTTC
CASRDHQEGWLGEQYF
>NA|TRBV18|TRBJ1-3|TRBD1
TGTGCCAGCTCACTCGGGACAGGTGGAAACACCATATATTTT
CASSLGTGGNTIYF
>NA|TRBV3-1/TRBV3-2|TRBJ2-3|TRBD2
TGTGCCAGCAGCCAAGATAGGGGGACTAGCGGAACAGATACGCAGTATTTT
CASSQDRGTSGTDTQYF
>NA|TRBV27|TRBJ2-1|TRBD2
TGTGCCAGCAGGAAGACTAGCGGCATCCTTGAGTTCTTC
CASRKTSGILEFF
>NA|TRBV11-3|TRBJ2-7|NA
TGTGCCAGCAGCTCGACATCCGCCTACGAGCAGTACTTC
CASSSTSAYEQYF
>NA|TRBV5-4|TRBJ2-7|NA
TGTGCCACCACGATAGACCGGGGCTACGAGCAGTACTTC
CATTIDRGYEQYF
>NA|TRBV2|TRBJ2-5|TRBD1
TGTGCCAGCAGGACGGACAGGGCAGTCGAGACCCAGTACTTC
CASRTDRAVETQYF
>NA|TRBV19|TRBJ1-3|NA
TGTGCCAGTACGGGGGGACTTATCTCTGGAAACACCATATATTTT
CASTGGLISGNTIYF
>NA|TRBV29-1|TRBJ2-1|NA
TGCAGCGTTGAAGATCTGGGGGGCGGGGGCGATGAGCAGTTCTTC
CSVEDLGGGGDEQFF